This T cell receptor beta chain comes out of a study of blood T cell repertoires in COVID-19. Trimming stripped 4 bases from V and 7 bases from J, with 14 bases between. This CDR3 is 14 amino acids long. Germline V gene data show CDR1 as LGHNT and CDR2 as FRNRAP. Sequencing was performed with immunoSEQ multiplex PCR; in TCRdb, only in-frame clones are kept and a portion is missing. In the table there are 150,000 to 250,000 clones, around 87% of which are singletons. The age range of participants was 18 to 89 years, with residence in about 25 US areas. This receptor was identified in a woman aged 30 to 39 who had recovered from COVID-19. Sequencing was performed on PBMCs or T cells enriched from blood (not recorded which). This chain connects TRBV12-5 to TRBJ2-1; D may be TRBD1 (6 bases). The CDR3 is CASGSLGARNEQFF. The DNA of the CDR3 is TGTGCTAGTGGTTCCCTGGGGGCACGGAATGAGCAGTTCTTC.